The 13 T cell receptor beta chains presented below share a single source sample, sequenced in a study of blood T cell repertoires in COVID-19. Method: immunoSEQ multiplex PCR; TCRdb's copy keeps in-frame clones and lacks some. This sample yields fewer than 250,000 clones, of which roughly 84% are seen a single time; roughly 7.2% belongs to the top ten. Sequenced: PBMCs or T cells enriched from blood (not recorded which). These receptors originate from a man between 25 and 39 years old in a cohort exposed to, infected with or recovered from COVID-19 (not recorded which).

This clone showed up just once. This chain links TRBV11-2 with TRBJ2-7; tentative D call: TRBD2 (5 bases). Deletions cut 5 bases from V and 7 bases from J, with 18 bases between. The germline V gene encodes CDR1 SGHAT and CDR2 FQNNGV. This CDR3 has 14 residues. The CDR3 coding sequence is TGTGCCAGCAGCCCCTACGGGAATCATATGGAGCAGTACTTC. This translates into CASSPYGNHMEQYF.

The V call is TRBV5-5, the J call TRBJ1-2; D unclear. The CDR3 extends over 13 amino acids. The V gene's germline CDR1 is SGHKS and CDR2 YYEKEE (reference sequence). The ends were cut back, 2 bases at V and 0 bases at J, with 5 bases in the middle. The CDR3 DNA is TGTGCCAGCAGCTTAAGAGCTAACTATGGCTACACCTTC. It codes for CASSLRANYGYTF.

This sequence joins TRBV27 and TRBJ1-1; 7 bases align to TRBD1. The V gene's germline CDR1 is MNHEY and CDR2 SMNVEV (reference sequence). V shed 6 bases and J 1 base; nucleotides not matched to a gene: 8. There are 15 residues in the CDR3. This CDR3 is CASRTGQGPNTEAFF. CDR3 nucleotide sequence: TGTGCCAGCAGGACAGGGCAGGGCCCGAACACTGAAGCTTTCTTT.

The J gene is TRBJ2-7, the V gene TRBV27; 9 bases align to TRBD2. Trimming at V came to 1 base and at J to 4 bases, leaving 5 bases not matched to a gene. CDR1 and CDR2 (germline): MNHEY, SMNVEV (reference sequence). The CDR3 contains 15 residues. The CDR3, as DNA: TGTGCCAGCAGTTTATACGGGACTAGCACGTACGAGCAGTACTTC. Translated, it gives CASSLYGTSTYEQYF.

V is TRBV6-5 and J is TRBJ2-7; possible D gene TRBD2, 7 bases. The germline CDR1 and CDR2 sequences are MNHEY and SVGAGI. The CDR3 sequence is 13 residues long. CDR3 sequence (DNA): TGTGGGGGGGGGCCAGGAGAATCCTACGAGCAGTACTTC. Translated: CGGGPGESYEQYF.

The CDR3 DNA reads as TGTGCCAGCAGCCAAGATCGGCCAACAAACGCCAGGTCCTACAATGAGCAGTTCTTC. Encoded protein: CASSQDRPTNARSYNEQFF. The chain joins TRBV3-1 (or the pseudogene TRBV3-2) to TRBJ2-1; D call uncertain. Trimming cost V 0 bases and J 1 base, with 19 bases left between them. The germline gives CDR1 LGHDT, CDR2 YNNKEL (reference sequence). There are 19 residues in the CDR3.

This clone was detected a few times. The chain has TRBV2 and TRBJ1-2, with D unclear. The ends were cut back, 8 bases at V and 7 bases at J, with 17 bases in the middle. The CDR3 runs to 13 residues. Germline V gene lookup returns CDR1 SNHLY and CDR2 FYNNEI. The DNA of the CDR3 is TGTGCCAGCCCGATGCCGGGGTTCGGTGGCTACACCTTC. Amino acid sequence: CASPMPGFGGYTF.

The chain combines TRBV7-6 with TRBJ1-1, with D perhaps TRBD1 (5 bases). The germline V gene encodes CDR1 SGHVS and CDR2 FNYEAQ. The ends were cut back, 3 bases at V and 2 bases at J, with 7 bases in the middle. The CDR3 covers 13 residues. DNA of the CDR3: TGTGCCAGCAGCTTGACAGTAAACACTGAAGCTTTCTTT. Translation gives CASSLTVNTEAFF.

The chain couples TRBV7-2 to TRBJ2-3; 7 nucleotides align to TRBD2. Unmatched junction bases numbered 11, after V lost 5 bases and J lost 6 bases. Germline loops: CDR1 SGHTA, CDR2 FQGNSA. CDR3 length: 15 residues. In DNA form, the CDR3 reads TGTGCCAGCAGCCCCAGAGGGCGGGAGCCCGATACGCAGTATTTT. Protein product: CASSPRGREPDTQYF.

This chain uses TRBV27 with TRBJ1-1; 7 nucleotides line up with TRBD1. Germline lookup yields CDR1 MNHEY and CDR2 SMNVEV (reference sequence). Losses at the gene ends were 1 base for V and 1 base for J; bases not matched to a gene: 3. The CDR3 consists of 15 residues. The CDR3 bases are TGTGCCAGCAGTTTATACCGGGACAGGAACACTGAAGCTTTCTTT. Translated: CASSLYRDRNTEAFF.

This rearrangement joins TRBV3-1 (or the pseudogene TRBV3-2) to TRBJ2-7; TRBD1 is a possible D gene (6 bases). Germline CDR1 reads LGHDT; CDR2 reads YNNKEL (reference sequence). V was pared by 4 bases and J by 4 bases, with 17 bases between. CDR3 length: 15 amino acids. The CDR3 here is CASSRGLQDLYEQYF. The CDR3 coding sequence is TGTGCCAGCAGCCGGGGGCTCCAGGACTTGTACGAGCAGTACTTC.

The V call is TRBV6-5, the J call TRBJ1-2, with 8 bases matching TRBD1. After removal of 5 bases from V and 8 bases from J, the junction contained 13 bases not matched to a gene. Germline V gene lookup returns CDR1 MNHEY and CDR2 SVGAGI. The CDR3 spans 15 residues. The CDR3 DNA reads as TGTGCCAGCAGTAGGACAGGGCCTACGCATTCAGGCTACACCTTC. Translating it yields CASSRTGPTHSGYTF.

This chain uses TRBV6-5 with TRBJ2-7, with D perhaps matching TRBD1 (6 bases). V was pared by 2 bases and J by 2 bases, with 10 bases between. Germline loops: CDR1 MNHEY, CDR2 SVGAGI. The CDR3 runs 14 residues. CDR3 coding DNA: TGTGCCAGCAGTTACAAGGGGGTCCCCTACGAGCAGTACTTC. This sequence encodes CASSYKGVPYEQYF.